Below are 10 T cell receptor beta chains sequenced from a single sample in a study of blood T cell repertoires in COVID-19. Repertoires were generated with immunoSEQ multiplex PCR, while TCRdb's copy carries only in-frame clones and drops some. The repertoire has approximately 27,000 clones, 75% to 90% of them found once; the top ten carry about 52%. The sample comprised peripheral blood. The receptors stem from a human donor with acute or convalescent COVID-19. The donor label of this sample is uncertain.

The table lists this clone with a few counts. The CDR3 sequence: CASSLGRDEQFF. The CDR3 region has the DNA TGCGCCAGCAGCTTGGGTCGTGATGAGCAGTTCTTC. The chain is built from TRBV5-1 and TRBJ2-1; D ambiguous. The V end lost 0 bases, the J end lost 8 bases, and 6 bases lay between the germline ends. Germline V gene sequence: CDR1 SGHRS, CDR2 YFSETQ. The CDR3 loop spans 12 amino acids.

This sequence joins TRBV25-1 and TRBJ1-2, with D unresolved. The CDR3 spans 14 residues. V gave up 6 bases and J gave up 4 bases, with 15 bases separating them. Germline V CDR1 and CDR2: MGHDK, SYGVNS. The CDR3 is CASSLTGGRYGYTF. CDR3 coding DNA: TGTGCCAGCAGCCTCACCGGCGGGCGCTATGGCTACACCTTC.

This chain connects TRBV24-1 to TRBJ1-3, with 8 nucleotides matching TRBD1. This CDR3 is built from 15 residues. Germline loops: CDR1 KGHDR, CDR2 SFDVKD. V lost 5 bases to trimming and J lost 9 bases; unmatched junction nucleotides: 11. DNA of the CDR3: TGTGCCACCAGTGGAGGGCAGGGGGCCGGAGCCACCATATATTTT. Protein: CATSGGQGAGATIYF.

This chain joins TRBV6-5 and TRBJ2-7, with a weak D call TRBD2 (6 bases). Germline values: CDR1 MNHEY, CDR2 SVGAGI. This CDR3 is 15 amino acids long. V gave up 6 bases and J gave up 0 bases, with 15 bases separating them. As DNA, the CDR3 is TGTGCCAGCAGATTGGGACGGGGAGGCTCCTACGAGCAGTACTTC. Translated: CASRLGRGGSYEQYF.

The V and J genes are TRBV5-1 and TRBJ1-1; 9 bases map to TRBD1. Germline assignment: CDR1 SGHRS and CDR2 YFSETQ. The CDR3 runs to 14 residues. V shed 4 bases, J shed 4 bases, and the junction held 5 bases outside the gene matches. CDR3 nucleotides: TGCGCCAGCAGCACGACAGGGGGGGCCACTGAAGCTTTCTTT. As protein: CASSTTGGATEAFF.

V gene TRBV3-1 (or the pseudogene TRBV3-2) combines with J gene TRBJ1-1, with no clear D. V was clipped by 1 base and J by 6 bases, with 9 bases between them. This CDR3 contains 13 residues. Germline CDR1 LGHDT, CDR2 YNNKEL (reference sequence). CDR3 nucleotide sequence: TGTGCCAGCAGCCAAGGCCTGCGCGCTGAAGCTTTCTTT. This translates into CASSQGLRAEAFF.

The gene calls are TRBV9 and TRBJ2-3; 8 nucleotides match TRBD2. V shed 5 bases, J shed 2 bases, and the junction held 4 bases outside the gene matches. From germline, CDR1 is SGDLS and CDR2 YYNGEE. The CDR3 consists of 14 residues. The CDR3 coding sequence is TGTGCCAGCAGACTAGCGGACTACACAGATACGCAGTATTTT. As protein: CASRLADYTDTQYF.

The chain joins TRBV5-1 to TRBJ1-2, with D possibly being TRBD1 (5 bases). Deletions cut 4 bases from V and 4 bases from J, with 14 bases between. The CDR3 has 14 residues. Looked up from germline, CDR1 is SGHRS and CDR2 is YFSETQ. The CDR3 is CASSPSGGGYGYTF. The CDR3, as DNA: TGCGCCAGCAGCCCGAGTGGGGGGGGCTATGGCTACACCTTC.

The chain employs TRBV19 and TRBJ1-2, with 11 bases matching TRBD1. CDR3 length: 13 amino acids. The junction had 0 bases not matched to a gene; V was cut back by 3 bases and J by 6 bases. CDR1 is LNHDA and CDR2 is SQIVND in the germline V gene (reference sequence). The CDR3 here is CASSMGQGDGYTF. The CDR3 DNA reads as TGTGCCAGTAGTATGGGACAGGGGGATGGCTACACCTTC.

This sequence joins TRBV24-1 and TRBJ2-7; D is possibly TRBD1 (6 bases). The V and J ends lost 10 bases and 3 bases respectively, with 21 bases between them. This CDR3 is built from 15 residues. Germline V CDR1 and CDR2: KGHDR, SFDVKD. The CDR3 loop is CATEDRANSIYEQYF. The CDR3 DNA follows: TGTGCCACTGAGGACAGAGCAAATAGTATCTACGAGCAGTACTTC.